A selection of T cell receptor beta chains follows, all from one sample in a study of cytomegalovirus exposure and HLA in healthy donors. Data came from immunoSEQ multiplex PCR; TCRdb stores just in-frame clones and leaves some out. The sample holds 150,000 to 200,000 clones, about three quarters seen once. Sequencing used PBMCs. The receptors here all came from a man aged 45-65 years in good health and CMV-seropositive. The conserved cysteine and the conserved F or W are not part of the CDR3 here. The order of the fields is V gene, J gene, D gene, CDR3 protein. The D gene is left open where the match is weak.

TRBV4-3	TRBJ1-3	.	ASSEFLGRGNSGNTIY
TRBV6-6	TRBJ2-2	.	ATLSPGETNTGELF
TRBV18	TRBJ2-5	TRBD2	ASSPSGGHQETQY
TRBV29-1	TRBJ1-1	.	SVVGGGQVTEAF
TRBV5-1	TRBJ2-7	.	ASSLTSLGVSYEQY
TRBV5-5	TRBJ1-1	.	ASMSQGTAEAF
TRBV5-1	TRBJ2-2	.	ASSLARPITGELF
TRBV19	TRBJ1-1	TRBD1	ASSIFPNRGNTEAF
TRBV13	TRBJ1-6	TRBD1	ASSSGQAAYNSPLH
TRBV4-1	TRBJ2-7	TRBD1	ASSQGGTRDSSYEQY
TRBV4-2	TRBJ1-3	.	ASSQNGELSGNTIY
TRBV5-1	TRBJ1-3	TRBD1	ASREGAYGNTIY
TRBV4-1	TRBJ2-5	TRBD1	ASSHPGQAQETQY
TRBV2	TRBJ2-1	.	ASSEHNWSEQF
TRBV7-2	TRBJ2-1	.	ASAGQYYNEQF
TRBV7-2	TRBJ2-2	TRBD2	ASSSGTSGGARAGELF
TRBV6-5	TRBJ1-6	.	ASSYSAVINSPLH
TRBV5-1	TRBJ1-2	.	ASSLGGQNFYGYT
TRBV15	TRBJ2-1	.	ATSRARVGWGEQF
TRBV11-2	TRBJ2-5	.	ASSSVTGKETQY
TRBV5-4	TRBJ1-2	TRBD1	ASSVGQGVPLIYGYT
TRBV5-1	TRBJ2-1	TRBD2	ASRTSWRGGRYNEQF
TRBV19	TRBJ1-5	.	ASSIRREYQPQH
TRBV27	TRBJ1-4	TRBD1	ASTTRTGGDEKLF
TRBV19	TRBJ1-2	.	ARRPGRRTNYGYT
TRBV19	TRBJ1-3	.	ASSNSPITIY
TRBV7-9	TRBJ2-4	TRBD1	ASSFHGTALAKNIQY
TRBV2	TRBJ2-7	.	ASLGGLSYEQY
TRBV6-5	TRBJ2-7	TRBD1	ASSAGQGISYEQY
TRBV19	TRBJ2-4	.	ASSIIALAKNIQY
TRBV5-1	TRBJ2-5	TRBD1	ASSTGQGNMGETQY
TRBV5-1	TRBJ2-3	TRBD2	ASSLNGGGTDTQY
TRBV5-1	TRBJ2-1	TRBD2	ASSLEWAGGLDEQF
TRBV7-3	TRBJ1-2	TRBD1	ASSPHRGNYGYT
TRBV7-9	TRBJ1-3	.	ASSFTGPRNTIY
TRBV18	TRBJ2-1	.	ASSPIGQHSYNEQF
TRBV2	TRBJ2-6	.	ASSDRWSGANVLT
TRBV11-2	TRBJ2-7	TRBD1	ASRSPGQSLDEQY
TRBV7-2	TRBJ1-4	TRBD1	ASSWGGTGGEKLF
TRBV28	TRBJ1-5	.	ASSSALILGRPQH
TRBV6-5	TRBJ2-5	TRBD1	ASSYSTGQGSETQY
TRBV19	TRBJ1-5	.	ATKFGAGGQPQH
TRBV5-1	TRBJ1-2	.	ASSPMVREDGYT
TRBV10-3	TRBJ1-4	.	AIRAGELDEKLF
TRBV4-3	TRBJ1-5	.	ASSLQRSNSNQPQH
TRBV28	TRBJ1-2	.	ASSRGGSSVYGYT
TRBV19	TRBJ2-7	TRBD1	ASSMGTGGTYEQY